A single count supports the clone carrying this T cell receptor (beta chain). Original processing methods: Counts of nucleated cells, estimated from reference gene primer amplification, were obtained. Measured with immunoSEQ multiplex PCR; TCRdb has only the in-frame clones, and not every one. V, J and clone size derive from that table, while D and trimming were established from the DNA sequence. This sample carries about 400,000 clones, 70% to 90% of them seen once, and the ten largest clones take under 8.5%. The source of the sample is a study of blood T cell repertoires in COVID-19. Germline V gene data show CDR1 as MGHRA and CDR2 as YSYEKL. The V segment lost 3 bases and the J segment 6 bases; nucleotides outside the gene matches: 8. The CDR3 is 15 residues long.

The chain is built from TRBV4-1 and TRBJ2-7, with 10 bases fitting TRBD1. This sequence was found in a woman aged 55-70 years with COVID-19, enrolled during active disease. Sequencing input: peripheral blood. The CDR3 is CASSHRDRGTGEQYF. CDR3 bases: TGCGCCAGCAGCCACCGGGACAGGGGAACGGGCGAGCAGTACTTC.